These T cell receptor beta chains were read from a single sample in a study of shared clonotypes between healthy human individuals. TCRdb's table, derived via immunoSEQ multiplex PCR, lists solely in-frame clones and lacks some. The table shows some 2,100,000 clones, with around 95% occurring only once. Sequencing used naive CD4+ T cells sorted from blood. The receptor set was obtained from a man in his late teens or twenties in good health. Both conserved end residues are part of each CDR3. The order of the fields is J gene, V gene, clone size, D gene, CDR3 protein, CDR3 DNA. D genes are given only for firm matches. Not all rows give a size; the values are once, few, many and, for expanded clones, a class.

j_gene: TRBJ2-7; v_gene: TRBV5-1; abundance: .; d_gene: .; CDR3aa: CASSSVSYEQYF; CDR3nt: TGCGCCAGCAGCTCCGTATCCTACGAGCAGTACTTC
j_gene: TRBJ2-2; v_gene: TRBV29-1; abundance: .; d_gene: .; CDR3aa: CSVALGQHTGELFF; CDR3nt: TGCAGCGTGGCCCTCGGACAGCATACCGGGGAGCTGTTTTTT
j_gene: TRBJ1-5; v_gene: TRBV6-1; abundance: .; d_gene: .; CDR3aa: CASRGGPNQPQHF; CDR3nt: TGTGCCAGCAGAGGAGGGCCCAATCAGCCCCAGCATTTT
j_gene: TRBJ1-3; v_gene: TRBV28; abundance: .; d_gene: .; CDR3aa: CASSSTSSGNTIYF; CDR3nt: TGTGCCAGCAGTTCCACAAGCTCTGGAAACACCATATATTTT
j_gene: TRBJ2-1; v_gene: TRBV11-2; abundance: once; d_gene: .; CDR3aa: CASTRASGGVEQFF; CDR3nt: TGTGCCAGCACCCGAGCGTCAGGGGGGGTGGAGCAGTTCTTC
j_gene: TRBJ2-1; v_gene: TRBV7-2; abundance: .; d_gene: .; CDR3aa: CASSLDETPWKFF; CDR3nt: TGTGCCAGCAGCTTAGATGAGACTCCCTGGAAGTTCTTC
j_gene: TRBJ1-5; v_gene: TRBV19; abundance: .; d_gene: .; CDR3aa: CASSLDFAPQHF; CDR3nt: TGTGCCAGTAGTCTTGACTTCGCGCCCCAGCATTTT
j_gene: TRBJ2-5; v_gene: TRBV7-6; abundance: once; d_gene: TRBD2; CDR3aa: CASSLEGTSGYQETQYF; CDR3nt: TGTGCCAGCAGCTTAGAAGGAACTAGCGGGTACCAAGAGACCCAGTACTTC
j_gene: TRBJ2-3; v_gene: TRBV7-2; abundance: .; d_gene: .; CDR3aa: CASSSSSWGTQYF; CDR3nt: TGTGCCAGCAGCTCAAGCTCTTGGGGTACGCAGTATTTT
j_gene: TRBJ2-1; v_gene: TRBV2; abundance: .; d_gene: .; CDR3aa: CASSENRISYNEQFF; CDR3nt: TGTGCCAGCAGTGAAAATAGGATCTCCTACAATGAGCAGTTCTTC
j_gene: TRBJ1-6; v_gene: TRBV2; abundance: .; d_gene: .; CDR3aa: CASSNQGVNNSPLHF; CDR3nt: TGTGCCAGCAGTAATCAGGGTGTGAATAATTCACCCCTCCACTTT
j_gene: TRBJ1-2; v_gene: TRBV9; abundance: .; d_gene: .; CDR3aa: CASSVDFQGWADGYTF; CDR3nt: TGTGCCAGCAGCGTAGATTTTCAGGGCTGGGCTGATGGCTACACCTTC
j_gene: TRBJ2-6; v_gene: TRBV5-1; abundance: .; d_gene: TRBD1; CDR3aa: CASSSGQNSGANVLTF; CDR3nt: TGCGCCAGCAGCTCGGGACAGAACTCTGGGGCCAACGTCCTGACTTTC
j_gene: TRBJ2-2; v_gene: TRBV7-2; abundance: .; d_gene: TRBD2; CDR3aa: CASSLAPSGTVTGELFF; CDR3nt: TGTGCCAGCAGCTTAGCTCCTAGCGGCACCGTCACCGGGGAGCTGTTTTTT
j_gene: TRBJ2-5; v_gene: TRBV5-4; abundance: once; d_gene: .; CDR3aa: CASSYGGPGGGETQYF; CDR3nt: TGTGCCAGCAGCTATGGGGGGCCAGGGGGTGGTGAGACCCAGTACTTC
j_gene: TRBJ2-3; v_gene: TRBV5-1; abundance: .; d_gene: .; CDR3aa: CASSLLSQVSTDTQYF; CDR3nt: TGCGCCAGCAGCTTGCTGTCTCAGGTCAGCACAGATACGCAGTATTTT
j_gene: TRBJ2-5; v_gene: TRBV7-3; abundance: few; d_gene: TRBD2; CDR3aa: CASSSGLAGAGETQYF; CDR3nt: TGTGCCAGCAGCTCGGGACTAGCGGGGGCAGGAGAGACCCAGTACTTC
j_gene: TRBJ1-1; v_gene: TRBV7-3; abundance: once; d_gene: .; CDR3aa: CASSLAGMNTEAFF; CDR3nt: TGTGCCAGCAGCCTCGCAGGGATGAACACTGAAGCTTTCTTT
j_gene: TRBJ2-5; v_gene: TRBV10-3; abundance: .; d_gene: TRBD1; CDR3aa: CATADRVTQETQYF; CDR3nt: TGTGCCACCGCGGACAGGGTGACTCAAGAGACCCAGTACTTC
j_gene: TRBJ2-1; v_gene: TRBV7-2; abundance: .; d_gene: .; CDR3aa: CASSPVRQWEQFF; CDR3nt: TGTGCCAGCAGCCCCGTTCGACAGTGGGAGCAGTTCTTC
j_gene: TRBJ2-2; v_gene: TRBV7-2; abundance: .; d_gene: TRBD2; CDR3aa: CASSQGTSVTGELFF; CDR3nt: TGTGCCAGCAGCCAAGGGACTAGCGTCACCGGGGAGCTGTTTTTT
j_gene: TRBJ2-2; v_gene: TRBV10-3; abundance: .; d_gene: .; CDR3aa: CAISVGTANTGELFF; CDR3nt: TGTGCCATCAGTGTGGGGACGGCCAACACCGGGGAGCTGTTTTTT
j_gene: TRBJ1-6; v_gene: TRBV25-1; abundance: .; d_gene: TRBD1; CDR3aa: CASRPVQGGDNSPLHF; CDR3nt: TGTGCCAGCCGCCCGGTCCAGGGGGGTGACAATTCACCCCTCCACTTT
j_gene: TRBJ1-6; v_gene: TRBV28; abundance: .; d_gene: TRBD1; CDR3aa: CASSPGLRQGSSPLHF; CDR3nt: TGTGCCAGCAGTCCGGGCCTTCGACAGGGGTCATCACCCCTCCACTTT
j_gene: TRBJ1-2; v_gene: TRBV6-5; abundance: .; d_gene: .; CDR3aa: CASRTVGNDGYTF; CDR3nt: TGTGCCAGCAGGACGGTCGGGAATGATGGCTACACCTTC
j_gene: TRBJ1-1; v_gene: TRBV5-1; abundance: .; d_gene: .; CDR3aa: CASSLDRSLGTEAFF; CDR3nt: TGCGCCAGCAGCTTGGACAGGAGCCTGGGCACTGAAGCTTTCTTT